The rows below give T cell receptor beta chains drawn from one sample of a study of blood T cell repertoires in COVID-19. Libraries were prepared by immunoSEQ multiplex PCR; TCRdb keeps only in-frame clonotypes and omits some of them. The repertoire holds roughly 120,000 clones, around nine tenths seen once, with 0.88% in the top ten. Specimen: peripheral blood. The origin of the receptors is a woman aged 45-65 years with active or convalescent COVID-19. The CDR3 runs from the conserved cysteine through the conserved F or W. A D gene is named only where the DNA matches it firmly. Clone size is given for some rows only: seen once, a few or many times, or a class if the clone is expanded.

D gene,clone size,V gene,J gene,CDR3 DNA,CDR3 protein
.,.,TRBV7-9,TRBJ2-7,TGTGCCAGCAGCTCCCAGACAGTCGTTACTTTGTTAACCTACGAGCAGTACTTC,CASSSQTVVTLLTYEQYF
.,.,TRBV4-1,TRBJ1-1,TGCGCCAGCAGCCAAGCCCCCCTAGCTGGGTCTTTCTTT,CASSQAPLAGSFF
.,.,TRBV5-1,TRBJ2-2,TGCGCCAGCTCCCGGGGTAGCGGAAACACCGGGGAGCTGTTTTTT,CASSRGSGNTGELFF
.,.,TRBV3-1/TRBV3-2,TRBJ2-7,TGTGCCAGCAGCCTTGGACAGCGCTCCTACGAGCAGTACTTC,CASSLGQRSYEQYF
TRBD2,.,TRBV15,TRBJ2-3,TGTGCCACCAGCAGTGACCTAGCGGGAGATACGGCAGATACGCAGTATTTT,CATSSDLAGDTADTQYF
TRBD1,.,TRBV27,TRBJ2-2,TGTGCCAGCAGTTTATTTGGGGGACAGGCCCCCGGGGAGCTGTTTTTT,CASSLFGGQAPGELFF
TRBD2,.,TRBV20-1,TRBJ2-1,TGCAGTGCTAGTGGCGGGAGGGCAACGCGGGAGCAGTTCTTC,CSASGGRATREQFF
.,.,TRBV19,TRBJ1-5,TGTGCCAGTAGTATAGGACGATCGGGTCAGCCCCAGCATTTT,CASSIGRSGQPQHF
.,once,TRBV6-2/TRBV6-3,TRBJ1-4,TGTGCCAGCAGTTTACGTCGCGGGGTATCTAATGAAAAACTGTTTTTT,CASSLRRGVSNEKLFF
.,.,TRBV5-1,TRBJ1-2,TGCGCCAGCAGCTCCCCCCCGAGATATGGCTACACCTTC,CASSSPPRYGYTF
.,once,TRBV7-3,TRBJ2-3,TGTGCCAGCAGCCCAATCGGTCGTACTAGCACAGATACGCAGTATTTT,CASSPIGRTSTDTQYF
TRBD1,.,TRBV5-6,TRBJ1-1,TGTGCCAGCAGCACAGGGGGAGTAGGCACTGAAGCTTTCTTT,CASSTGGVGTEAFF
.,.,TRBV3-1/TRBV3-2,TRBJ2-2,TGTGCCAGCAGCCAAGAATCCTTCGGCGGGATCCTCGGGGAGCTGTTTTTT,CASSQESFGGILGELFF
TRBD2,few,TRBV2,TRBJ2-1,TGTGCCAGCAAAAAGGGACTAGCGGACAATGAGCAGTTCTTC,CASKKGLADNEQFF